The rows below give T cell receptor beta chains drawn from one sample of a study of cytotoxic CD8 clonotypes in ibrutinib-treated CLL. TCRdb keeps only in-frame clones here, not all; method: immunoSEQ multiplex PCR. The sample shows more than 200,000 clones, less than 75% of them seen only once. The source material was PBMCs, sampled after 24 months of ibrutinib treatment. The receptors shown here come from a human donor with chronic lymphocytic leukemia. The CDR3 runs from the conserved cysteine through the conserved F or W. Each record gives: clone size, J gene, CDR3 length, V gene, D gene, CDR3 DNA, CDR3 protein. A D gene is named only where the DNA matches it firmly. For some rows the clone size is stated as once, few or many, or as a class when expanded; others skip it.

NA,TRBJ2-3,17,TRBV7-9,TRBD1,TGTGCCAGCAGCCACCTAGGGGGACAGGGGAGCACAGATACGCAGTATTTT,CASSHLGGQGSTDTQYF
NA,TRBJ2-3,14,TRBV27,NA,TGTGCCAGCAGTTTCAATATGGGCACAGATACGCAGTATTTT,CASSFNMGTDTQYF
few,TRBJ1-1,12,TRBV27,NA,TGTGCCAGCAGTCCGAACAGGGTCGAGGCTTTCTTT,CASSPNRVEAFF
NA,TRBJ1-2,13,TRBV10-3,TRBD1,TGTGCCATAAAACAGGGACAGGCCTATGGCTACACCTTC,CAIKQGQAYGYTF
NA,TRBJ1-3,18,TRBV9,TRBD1,TGTGCCAGCAGCGCTCAGCTTGGACAGGCGAAGGCTGGAAACACCATATATTTT,CASSAQLGQAKAGNTIYF
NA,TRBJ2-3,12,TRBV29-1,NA,TGCAGCGTTGAAGACCCCACAGATACGCAGTATTTT,CSVEDPTDTQYF
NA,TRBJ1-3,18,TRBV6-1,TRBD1,TGTGCCAGCAGTGGAAGGGCCAGGACAGGGTTCATGGTAAACACCATATATTTT,CASSGRARTGFMVNTIYF
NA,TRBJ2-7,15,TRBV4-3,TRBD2,TGCGCCAGCAGCCTTAACGCGGGAGGGCCCTACGAGCAGTACTTC,CASSLNAGGPYEQYF
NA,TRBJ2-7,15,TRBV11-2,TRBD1,TGTGCCAGCAGCTTAGACAGGGGGCCTTACTACGAGCAGTACTTC,CASSLDRGPYYEQYF
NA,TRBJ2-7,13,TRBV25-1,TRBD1,TGTGCCAGCGAGGACAGGGTTACCTACGAGCAGTACTTC,CASEDRVTYEQYF
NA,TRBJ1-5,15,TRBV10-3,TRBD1,TGTGCCATCAGTGAAACGGACAGGGGAGGCCAGCCCCAGCATTTT,CAISETDRGGQPQHF
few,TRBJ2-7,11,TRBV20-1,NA,TGCAGTGCAGGGGGGGTCAACGAGCAGTACTTC,CSAGGVNEQYF
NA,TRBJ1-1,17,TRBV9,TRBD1,TGTGCCAGCAGCGTCACCTTGGACAGGGCGGAAAAAACTGAAGCTTTCTTT,CASSVTLDRAEKTEAFF
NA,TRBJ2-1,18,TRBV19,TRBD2,TGTGCCAGCTCGCGAAGCGGGAGCCCCATCAGCTCCTACAATGAGCAGTTCTTC,CASSRSGSPISSYNEQFF
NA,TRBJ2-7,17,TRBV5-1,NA,TGCGCCAGCAGTATAAACAAATATCTCACGGGGGTCTACGAGCAGTACTTC,CASSINKYLTGVYEQYF
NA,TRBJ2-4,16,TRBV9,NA,TGTGCCAGCAGCCAAAATTCCGGGTATCTTGGGAACATTCAGTACTTC,CASSQNSGYLGNIQYF
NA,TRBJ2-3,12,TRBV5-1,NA,TGCGCCAGCAGCTTGGTTGGGGATACGCAGTATTTT,CASSLVGDTQYF
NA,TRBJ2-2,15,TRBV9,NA,TGTGCCAGCAGCCCAGATGAAATCACCGCCGGGGAGCTGTTTTTT,CASSPDEITAGELFF
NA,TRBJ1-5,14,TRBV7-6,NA,TGTGCCAGCAGCCCCTACACCGGCAATCAGCCCCAGCATTTT,CASSPYTGNQPQHF
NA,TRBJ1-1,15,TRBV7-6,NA,TGTGCCAGCAGCTTAGAGTTGGGGGGAAACACTGAAGCTTTCTTT,CASSLELGGNTEAFF